The present TCR beta chain was sequenced within a study of cytomegalovirus exposure and HLA in healthy donors. This clone was seen just once. The PCR made use of 60 Vbeta and 13 Jbeta primers. This table comes from immunoSEQ multiplex PCR, and its TCRdb copy is limited to in-frame clones, with some not included. The top ten hold about 2.5% of the sample, which has 180,000 or so clones, around 76% seen once. The clonotype originates from a woman in her twenties or thirties in good health and CMV-seropositive. The sequenced sample consisted of PBMCs.

DNA of the CDR3: TGTGCCAGCAGCACCGGGACAGCCTCCTACGAGCAGTACTTC. Protein sequence: CASSTGTASYEQYF. This sequence joins TRBV7-6 and TRBJ2-7; 7 nucleotides line up with TRBD1. Per germline, CDR1 SGHVS and CDR2 FNYEAQ. V trimming: 5 bases; J trimming: 0 bases; junction bases outside the gene matches: 4. The CDR3 spans 14 residues. The complete variable domain, with remaining parts taken from reference TRBV7-6 and TRBJ2-7, reads GAGVSQSPRYKVTKRGQDVALRCDPISGHVSLYWYRQALGQGPEFLTYFNYEAQQDKSGLPNDRFSAERPEGSISTLTIQRTEQRDSAMYRCASSTGTASYEQYFGPGTRLTVT.